A few counts support the clone carrying this T cell receptor (beta chain). The antigen remains undetermined. TCRdb reanalysed the 5' RACE reads using MiXCR and keeps one entry per CDR3 protein. Among approximately 330,000 distinct CDR3 sequences listed, roughly 4.3% were seen once. These data belong to a study of T cells after yellow fever vaccination. General study results and limits: Subsequent to the booster, the majority of primary-vaccination clones reappeared (96% CD4, 80% to 90% CD8). Within FACS-sorted repertoires, abundant clonotypes contaminating from the bulk population could be present. Weaker, the secondary response peaked sooner, at day 5 versus 15.

Trimming stripped 5 bases from V and 1 base from J, with 14 bases between. The CDR3 runs to 15 residues. The sample in question was PBMCs, obtained 5 days after the yellow fever booster vaccination. V and J are TRBV12-3 or TRBV12-4 and TRBJ1-1; D not certain. The origin of this receptor is a man aged 18 to 30 who received the YFV17D yellow fever vaccine. This chain's CDR3 is CASSHDTGTNTEAFF. CDR3 sequence (DNA): TGTGCCAGCAGTCACGACACTGGCACGAACACTGAAGCTTTCTTT.